These 4 T cell receptor beta chains were all obtained from the same sample, sequenced in a study of T-cell reconstitution after alpha-beta-depleted transplantation in children. Preparation of the TCRbeta library involved a method that used unique molecular identifiers. TCRdb processed the PCR reads anew with MiXCR; each CDR3 protein has one entry. The sample has about 870,000 distinct CDR3 sequences, 16% seen once. The sequencing used PBMCs, mostly from graft donor cells, collected 360 days after TCRalphabeta/CD19-depleted stem cell transplant. The origin of the receptors is a male patient aged 10 to 17 who had a stem cell transplant for acute lymphoblastic leukemia, so the T cells may come from the graft donor.

This clonotype was found a few times. The chain recombines TRBV20-1 with TRBJ2-5; D not certain. There are 12 residues in the CDR3. V lost 0 bases to trimming and J lost 6 bases, with 8 bases between them. CDR1 DFQATT and CDR2 SNEGSKA come from the germline V gene (reference sequence). CDR3 sequence: CSARDLEKTQYF. In DNA, the CDR3 is TGCAGTGCTAGAGATCTCGAAAAGACCCAGTACTTC.

Only a few counts were recorded for this clonotype. This chain links TRBV11-2 with TRBJ2-7; D remains ambiguous. V was clipped by 2 bases and J by 0 bases, with 8 bases between them. The CDR3 length is 14 residues. Germline-derived CDR1 and CDR2 are SGHAT and FQNNGV. CDR3 protein: CASSLLLSSYEQYF. The CDR3 DNA follows: TGTGCCAGCAGCTTACTACTAAGCTCCTACGAGCAGTACTTC.

This clonotype has just a few counts. The chain couples TRBV11-1 to TRBJ1-1; 10 bases are shared with TRBD1. V was clipped by 3 bases and J by 5 bases; unmatched bases: 15. The CDR3 contains 18 residues. Germline CDR1 SGHAT, CDR2 FQDESV (reference sequence). Written as DNA, the CDR3 is TGTGCCAGCAGCTTCCCAGCTTCCGGGGGACAGGGGATTACTGAAGCTTTCTTT. This sequence encodes CASSFPASGGQGITEAFF.

This chain uses TRBV12-3 or TRBV12-4 with TRBJ1-2; D remains unclear. The V gene lost 3 bases and the J gene lost 0 bases, with 11 bases spanning the gap. The CDR3 has 15 residues. CDR3 protein: CASSLARLANYGYTF. In nucleotides, the CDR3 is TGTGCCAGCAGTTTGGCCCGTTTGGCTAACTATGGCTACACCTTC.